The rows below give T cell receptor beta chains drawn from one sample of a study of blood T cell repertoires in COVID-19. TCRdb keeps only in-frame clones here, not all; method: immunoSEQ multiplex PCR. The sample lists about 300,000 clones, 85% occurring once. Sequenced material: PBMCs or T cells enriched from blood (not recorded which). Every receptor here comes from a woman in her fifties or sixties who had recovered from COVID-19. Each CDR3 is given with its conserved first and last residue. The D gene is left open where the match is weak. Clone sizes are given selectively: once, few, many, or a class where the clone is expanded.

V gene,J gene,clone size,D gene,CDR3 protein,CDR3 DNA
TRBV2,TRBJ2-1,-,-,CAAKLDRSYNEQFF,TGTGCCGCGAAACTAGACCGCTCCTACAATGAGCAGTTCTTC
TRBV12-3/TRBV12-4,TRBJ2-5,once,TRBD2,CASSPGTSETQYF,TGTGCCAGCAGTCCCGGGACTAGCGAGACCCAGTACTTC
TRBV3-1/TRBV3-2,TRBJ2-7,-,-,CASSQDRAEVGDEQYF,TGTGCCAGCAGCCAAGATAGAGCGGAGGTTGGGGACGAGCAGTACTTC
TRBV18,TRBJ1-1,once,-,CASSQDTNTEAFF,TGTGCCAGCTCTCAGGACACGAACACTGAAGCTTTCTTT
TRBV7-2,TRBJ1-1,-,TRBD1,CASSSDRYTLNTEAFF,TGTGCCAGCAGTTCGGACAGGTATACTCTGAACACTGAAGCTTTCTTT
TRBV7-3,TRBJ1-6,-,-,CASSRNRVSPLHF,TGTGCCAGCAGCCGGAACAGGGTTTCACCCCTCCACTTT
TRBV6-1,TRBJ1-5,-,TRBD1,CASSEGSGGQPQHF,TGTGCCAGCAGTGAAGGCTCAGGGGGTCAGCCCCAGCATTTT
TRBV20-1,TRBJ2-7,-,-,CSAEAQYEQYF,TGCAGTGCAGAAGCACAGTACGAGCAGTACTTC
TRBV28,TRBJ1-1,-,-,CASSFSGAGTEAFF,TGTGCCAGCAGTTTTTCAGGGGCAGGCACTGAAGCTTTCTTT
TRBV6-1,TRBJ1-3,once,-,CASSEGRDSGNTIYF,TGTGCCAGCAGTGAAGGACGGGACTCTGGAAACACCATATATTTT
TRBV3-1/TRBV3-2,TRBJ2-5,-,TRBD2,CASSQLPPSGGIQETQYF,TGTGCCAGCAGCCAACTACCCCCAAGCGGGGGAATCCAAGAGACCCAGTACTTC
TRBV7-9,TRBJ1-2,few,-,CASSEDVGAAGYTF,TGTGCCAGCAGCGAAGACGTGGGGGCGGCCGGCTACACCTTC
TRBV13,TRBJ2-7,-,TRBD2,CASSNTGTSSYEQYF,TGTGCCAGCAGCAACACCGGGACTAGCTCCTACGAGCAGTACTTC
TRBV18,TRBJ2-7,-,-,CASSQDSSATYEQYF,TGTGCCAGCTCACAGGACAGTTCGGCAACCTACGAGCAGTACTTC
TRBV19,TRBJ2-1,few,-,CASSIAQANWDEQFF,TGTGCCAGTAGTATAGCTCAAGCGAACTGGGATGAGCAGTTCTTC
TRBV5-1,TRBJ1-2,-,TRBD1,CASSLGQGAGGYTF,TGCGCCAGCAGCTTAGGACAGGGGGCGGGAGGCTACACCTTC
TRBV4-2,TRBJ2-3,-,TRBD2,CASSQGASGSTDTQYF,TGTGCCAGCAGCCAAGGTGCTAGCGGGAGCACAGATACGCAGTATTTT
TRBV4-2,TRBJ1-3,-,TRBD1,CASSQVGGAGNTIYF,TGTGCCAGCAGCCAAGTAGGGGGCGCGGGAAACACCATATATTTT
TRBV11-2,TRBJ1-2,few,-,CASSLEPGWLYGYTF,TGTGCCAGCAGCTTAGAACCGGGATGGCTCTATGGCTACACCTTC
TRBV5-4,TRBJ1-6,-,-,CASSLAGDSGSPLHF,TGTGCCAGCAGCTTGGCGGGGGACTCAGGTTCACCCCTCCACTTT
TRBV6-5,TRBJ2-7,-,-,CASGTIATGSHEQYF,TGTGCCAGCGGCACTATAGCTACAGGGTCCCACGAGCAGTACTTC
TRBV5-4,TRBJ1-2,-,-,CASSGARSTLNYGYTF,TGTGCCAGCAGCGGGGCTCGCAGCACACTTAACTATGGCTACACCTTC